These 15 T cell receptor beta chains were sequenced from one sample in a study of cytomegalovirus exposure and HLA in healthy donors. Profiled with immunoSEQ multiplex PCR; TCRdb holds only in-frame clones, not every one. The sample carries approximately 270,000 clones, about 90% recorded once. The source material was PBMCs. The source of these receptors is a woman aged 18 to 35 in good health and CMV-seronegative.

The chain employs TRBV10-3 and TRBJ2-1; 7 nucleotides align to TRBD2. CDR3 size: 15 residues. Per the germline V gene, CDR1 is ENHRY and CDR2 is SYGVKD. Trimming took 2 bases from V and 0 from J; bases not matched to a gene: 1. CDR3 DNA: TGTGCCATCAGTGAGCTAGCGGCCTCCTACAATGAGCAGTTCTTC. Residues: CAISELAASYNEQFF.

The chain is built from TRBV9 and TRBJ2-3, with D possibly being TRBD2 (7 bases). The germline V gene encodes CDR1 SGDLS and CDR2 YYNGEE. This CDR3 contains 15 residues. Trimming removed 0 bases at V and 7 bases at J, with 15 bases between. The CDR3 nucleotides read TGTGCCAGCAGCGTAGAGGGGGGGCCTCTAAATACGCAGTATTTT. Translated, it gives CASSVEGGPLNTQYF.

V and J are TRBV10-3 and TRBJ1-5, with a tentative D call TRBD1 (5 bases). The germline V gene encodes CDR1 ENHRY and CDR2 SYGVKD. V was cut by 3 bases and J by 6 bases, with 12 bases left in between. This CDR3 comprises 14 residues. CDR3 amino acids: CAISEGAQGQPQHF. The CDR3 DNA is TGTGCCATCAGTGAAGGCGCGCAGGGTCAGCCCCAGCATTTT.

The chain couples TRBV11-2 to TRBJ1-2, with TRBD1 matching over 7 bases. Germline CDR1 is SGHAT and CDR2 is FQNNGV. This CDR3 has 16 amino acids. V shed 1 base, J shed 6 bases, and the junction held 11 bases outside the gene matches. The CDR3 is CASSLVRETGRHGYTF. The CDR3 DNA sequence: TGTGCCAGCAGCTTAGTTCGAGAGACAGGGCGACATGGCTACACCTTC.

The chain uses TRBV25-1 and TRBJ1-3; D uncertain. V shed 3 bases and J shed 0 bases, with 9 bases lying between them. CDR1 and CDR2 from the germline V gene are MGHDK and SYGVNS. The CDR3 totals 15 residues. The CDR3 region has the DNA TGTGCCAGCAGTGACCAGGCCAGCTCTGGAAACACCATATATTTT. It translates to CASSDQASSGNTIYF.

V and J are TRBV30 and TRBJ2-6, with TRBD2 matching 7 bases. Germline V CDR1 and CDR2: GTSNPN, SVGIG (reference sequence). The CDR3 is made up of 17 amino acids. V shed 4 bases and J 0 bases; nucleotides not matched to a gene: 9. As DNA, the CDR3 is TGTGCCTGGAAGGCGGGGGTCTTAAGCTCTGGGGCCAACGTCCTGACTTTC. This translates into CAWKAGVLSSGANVLTF.

The chain links TRBV19 to TRBJ1-3, with D perhaps matching TRBD1 (6 bases). CDR1 LNHDA and CDR2 SQIVND come from the germline V gene (reference sequence). The ends were cut back, 3 bases at V and 4 bases at J, with 16 bases in the middle. This CDR3 comprises 16 residues. The CDR3 sequence is CASSIFRTEGGNTIYF. The CDR3 nucleotides are TGTGCCAGTAGTATTTTCCGGACAGAAGGGGGAAACACCATATATTTT. Combining the CDR3 with reference TRBV19 and TRBJ1-3 gives the whole variable domain DGGITQSPKYLFRKEGQNVTLSCEQNLNHDAMYWYRQDPGQGLRLIYYSQIVNDFQKGDIAEGYSVSREKKESFPLTVTSAQKNPTAFYLCASSIFRTEGGNTIYFGEGSWLTVV.

This chain uses TRBV7-8 with TRBJ1-6, with D possibly TRBD1 on 5 matching bases. Between the trimmed V and J ends, which lost 7 bases and 1 base, there was a span of 14 bases. The CDR3 is made up of 16 amino acids. The germline gives CDR1 SGHVS, CDR2 FQNEAQ. This chain's CDR3 is CASTREFGSYNSPLHF. The CDR3 DNA reads as TGTGCCAGCACCAGGGAATTCGGGTCCTATAATTCACCCCTCCACTTT.

The V gene is TRBV7-9, the J gene TRBJ1-3; D is possibly TRBD1 (5 bases). Between the trimmed V and J ends, which lost 2 bases and 2 bases, there was a span of 10 bases. CDR1 and CDR2 from the germline V gene are SEHNR and FQNEAQ (reference sequence). The CDR3 extends over 15 amino acids. In DNA, the CDR3 is TGTGCCAGCAGCTTAATCCAGGGCGCTGGAAACACCATATATTTT. This translates into CASSLIQGAGNTIYF.

The chain combines TRBV4-1 with TRBJ1-1; D possibly corresponds to TRBD1 (5 bases). This CDR3 spans 16 amino acids. From germline, CDR1 is MGHRA and CDR2 YSYEKL. V lost 2 bases and J lost 0, with 13 bases in between. The DNA of the CDR3 is TGCGCCAGCAGCCAACTAAATAACAGGTTGAACACTGAAGCTTTCTTT. Its translation: CASSQLNNRLNTEAFF.

V usage is TRBV19 and J usage is TRBJ1-5, with D possibly being TRBD1 (5 bases). CDR1 and CDR2 from the germline V gene are LNHDA and SQIVND (reference sequence). The CDR3 has 15 residues. V was shortened by 0 bases and J by 5 bases, with 11 bases between the two germline ends. CDR3 bases: TGTGCCAGTAGTATAGATTTGCAGGGCCATCAGCCCCAGCATTTT. As protein: CASSIDLQGHQPQHF.

This sequence joins TRBV5-1 and TRBJ1-1; 11 bases agree with TRBD1. V lost 4 bases to trimming and J lost 0 bases; unmatched junction nucleotides: 14. This CDR3 is 19 amino acids long. Germline-derived CDR1 and CDR2 are SGHRS and YFSETQ. The CDR3 loop is CASSGRTGGPTSLNTEAFF. CDR3 nucleotides: TGCGCCAGCAGCGGGCGGACAGGGGGCCCGACCTCATTGAACACTGAAGCTTTCTTT.

This clone was found a few times. This chain connects TRBV6-1 to TRBJ1-2, with 8 bases that match TRBD1. Germline V gene lookup returns CDR1 MNHNS and CDR2 SASEGT. The CDR3 has 15 residues. V trimming: 4 bases; J trimming: 3 bases; junction bases outside the gene matches: 7. The CDR3 nucleotides are TGTGCCAGCAGTGTAATGGACAGGGCTGACTATGGCTACACCTTC. It yields the protein CASSVMDRADYGYTF.

V and J are TRBV27 and TRBJ2-1, with D possibly being TRBD1 (5 bases). The germline gives CDR1 MNHEY, CDR2 SMNVEV (reference sequence). The CDR3 consists of 16 residues. Trimming took off 6 bases at V and 3 bases at J, with 18 bases between the two ends. The CDR3 nucleotides read TGTGCCAGCAGCCTTAGGGGCTTGGGCAGCTACAATGAGCAGTTCTTC. This sequence encodes CASSLRGLGSYNEQFF.

The chain links TRBV28 to TRBJ1-2; a weak D match, TRBD1 (6 bases). The V gene lost 5 bases and the J gene lost 0 bases, with 10 bases spanning the gap. This CDR3 region has 14 residues. Germline V gene sequence: CDR1 MDHEN, CDR2 SYDVKM. The chain's CDR3 is CASSRTGTNYGYTF. The CDR3 DNA reads as TGTGCCAGCAGTCGCACAGGGACTAACTATGGCTACACCTTC.